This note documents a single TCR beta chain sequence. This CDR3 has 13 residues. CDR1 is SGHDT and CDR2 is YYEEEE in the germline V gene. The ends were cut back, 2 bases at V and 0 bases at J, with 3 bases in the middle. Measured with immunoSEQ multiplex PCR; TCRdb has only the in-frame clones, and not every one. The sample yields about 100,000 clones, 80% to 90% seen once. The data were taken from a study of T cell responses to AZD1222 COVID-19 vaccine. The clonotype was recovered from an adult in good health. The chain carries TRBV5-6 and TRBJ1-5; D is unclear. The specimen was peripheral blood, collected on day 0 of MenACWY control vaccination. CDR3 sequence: CASSFGSNQPQHF. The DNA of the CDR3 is TGTGCCAGCAGCTTCGGTAGCAATCAGCCCCAGCATTTT.